These 7 T cell receptor beta chains originate from one sample sequenced in a study of OX40 agonist ivuxolimab in advanced cancers. Libraries were prepared by immunoSEQ multiplex PCR; TCRdb keeps only in-frame clonotypes and omits some of them. The data contain about 50,000 clones, 85% to 95% of them singletons. Sequencing used CD4+ or CD8+ T cells sorted from blood, obtained in a trial of the OX40 agonist ivuxolimab. The receptors originated from an adult with an advanced solid tumor such as melanoma, head and neck, liver or kidney cancer.

The gene calls are TRBV29-1 and TRBJ2-5; D may be TRBD1 or TRBD2 (5 bases each). The CDR3 sequence is 15 residues long. The germline V and J ends were trimmed by 7 bases and 8 bases, with 26 bases remaining between them. Germline V CDR1 and CDR2: SQVTM, ANQGSEA. CDR3 loop: CSAYIAGTDAGTQYF. The CDR3 DNA is TGCAGCGCTTACATAGCCGGGACGGACGCGGGTACCCAGTACTTC.

The gene calls are TRBV7-8 and TRBJ2-1; D remains ambiguous. This CDR3 has 13 residues. Deletions cut 2 bases from V and 7 bases from J, with 9 bases between. Germline CDR1 is SGHVS and CDR2 is FQNEAQ. This CDR3 reads CASSLLNLNEQFF. Written as DNA, the CDR3 is TGTGCCAGCAGCTTACTAAATCTAAATGAGCAGTTCTTC.

This clone came up once. The chain joins TRBV27 to TRBJ1-2, with 7 bases matching TRBD1. This CDR3 region has 16 residues. Germline CDR1 and CDR2: MNHEY and SMNVEV (reference sequence). V shed 3 bases, J shed 8 bases, and the junction held 15 bases outside the gene matches. CDR3 in amino acids: CASSFARDSPIWGYTF. In DNA form, the CDR3 reads TGTGCCAGCAGTTTTGCCCGGGACAGTCCTATTTGGGGCTACACCTTC.

The gene calls are TRBV30 and TRBJ2-1, with D perhaps matching TRBD1 or TRBD2 (7 bases each). Germline V CDR1 and CDR2: GTSNPN, SVGIG (reference sequence). The CDR3 has 15 amino acids. The V end lost 2 bases, the J end lost 8 bases, and 19 bases lay between the germline ends. The CDR3, as DNA: TGTGCCTGGAGTTACTTGGCCAGGGGGGGGTATGAGCAGTTCTTC. It translates to CAWSYLARGGYEQFF.

The gene calls are TRBV6-5 and TRBJ1-2; D not certain. Germline V lookup: CDR1 MNHEY, CDR2 SVGAGI. There are 12 residues in the CDR3. Trimming took 7 bases from V and 7 from J, leaving 13 bases between them. The CDR3 bases are TGTGCCAGCACCCGAGGTCGGGCTGGCTACACCTTC. Translating gives CASTRGRAGYTF.

V is TRBV14 and J is TRBJ1-4; no reliable D call. The CDR3 length is 15 residues. The V gene lost 1 base and the J gene lost 8 bases, with 14 bases spanning the gap. In germline, CDR1 is SGHDN, CDR2 FVKESK. The CDR3 region is CASSQGGEIREKLFF. The DNA of the CDR3 is TGTGCCAGCAGCCAAGGTGGCGAGATAAGAGAAAAACTGTTTTTT.

The chain has TRBV5-8 and TRBJ2-2; D unclear. There are 12 residues in the CDR3. V lost 4 bases and J 4 bases, leaving 5 bases between the germline ends. The germline gives CDR1 SGHTS, CDR2 YDEGEE. CDR3 sequence reads: CASSPLTGELFF. The CDR3 DNA reads as TGTGCCAGCAGCCCCCTCACCGGGGAGCTGTTTTTT.